Below, 8 T cell receptor beta chains from the same sample are listed, as sequenced in a study of blood T cell repertoires in COVID-19 (dated by TCRdb to 2020 to 2021). The method was the immunoSEQ multiplex PCR assay. TCRdb holds this immuneACCESS table with in-frame rearrangements only. Some clones are missing; in checked studies, unresolved V genes explain under half, and the rest has no known cause. This sample gives about 240,000 clones in total; around nine tenths of them show up just once. 0.8% to 0.95% of the sample belongs to the ten largest clones. The sample taken for sequencing was peripheral blood. The receptor set was obtained from a man aged 25 to 45 with COVID-19, enrolled during active disease.

The gene calls are TRBV7-9 and TRBJ1-3; D is unclear. CDR1 is SEHNR, CDR2 FQNEAQ, per germline (reference sequence). CDR3 length: 15 amino acids. V gave up 0 bases and J gave up 8 bases, with 14 bases separating them. The CDR3 sequence is CASSLARPLMDTIYF. CDR3 nucleotides: TGTGCCAGCAGCTTAGCGCGGCCGTTGATGGACACCATATATTTT.

The chain recombines TRBV7-2 with TRBJ2-7; TRBD2 matches at 7 bases. J lost 0 bases, V lost 1 base, and 3 bases had no gene match. Germline loops: CDR1 SGHTA, CDR2 FQGNSA. This CDR3 has 15 amino acids. The CDR3 nucleotides are TGTGCCAGCAGCTTAGATGGGGGGGTCTCCTACGAGCAGTACTTC. It yields the protein CASSLDGGVSYEQYF.

The genes are TRBV6-1 and TRBJ2-7; D unclear. The V gene's germline CDR1 is MNHNS and CDR2 SASEGT. The CDR3 is 13 amino acids. V was pared by 3 bases and J by 1 base, with 7 bases between. The CDR3 sequence is CASSEARSYEQYF. CDR3 in DNA: TGTGCCAGCAGTGAGGCCAGATCCTACGAGCAGTACTTC.

V usage is TRBV7-3 and J usage is TRBJ2-3; 8 nucleotides agree with TRBD2. The CDR3 length is 16 residues. Germline loops: CDR1 SGHTA, CDR2 FQGTGA. Trimming cost V 2 bases and J 6 bases; bases outside gene matches: 10. The CDR3 nucleotides read TGTGCCAGCAGCTTAGGGGCGGGGGGCCGTCAGGATACGCAGTATTTT. The encoded protein is CASSLGAGGRQDTQYF.

The V call is TRBV7-2, the J call TRBJ1-1, with D possibly being TRBD1 (5 bases). The ends were cut back, 7 bases at V and 2 bases at J, with 14 bases in the middle. The CDR3 extends over 14 amino acids. CDR1 is SGHTA and CDR2 is FQGNSA in the germline V gene. Here the CDR3 reads CASTPWGLNTEAFF. DNA of the CDR3: TGTGCCAGCACACCGTGGGGACTAAACACTGAAGCTTTCTTT.

CDR3: CASSPRGGLYNEQFF. The CDR3 bases are TGTGCCAGCAGCCCCCGCGGGGGGCTCTACAATGAGCAGTTCTTC. This chain uses TRBV9 with TRBJ2-1, with TRBD2 matching over 8 bases. CDR3 length: 15 amino acids. Germline loops: CDR1 SGDLS, CDR2 YYNGEE. The junction had 6 bases not matched to a gene; V was cut back by 4 bases and J by 3 bases.

The chain employs TRBV5-1 and TRBJ1-1; 7 bases line up with TRBD1. With V trimmed by 4 bases and J by 0 bases, 3 bases remained unmatched. This CDR3 is built from 14 residues. Germline loops: CDR1 SGHRS, CDR2 YFSETQ. CDR3 sequence: CASSQGQMNTEAFF. CDR3 in DNA: TGCGCCAGCAGCCAGGGACAGATGAACACTGAAGCTTTCTTT.

The V gene is TRBV29-1, the J gene TRBJ1-1; TRBD1 matches at 10 bases. J gave up 5 bases and V 7 bases, and 7 bases lay outside the gene matches. CDR3 size: 13 residues. Germline values: CDR1 SQVTM, CDR2 ANQGSEA. The CDR3 nucleotides are TGCAGCGGCGGACAGGGGGGGGATACTGAAGCTTTCTTT. Its translation: CSGGQGGDTEAFF.